Below are 22 T cell receptor beta chains sequenced from a single sample in a study of response to subunit inactivated influenza vaccine. MiXCR, applied by TCRdb to the RT-PCR reads, yields one record per CDR3 protein. The data hold about 780,000 distinct CDR3 sequences, with roughly 18% observed a single time. The sequencing here drew on PBMCs from blood, taken more than 4 days after vaccination. These receptor sequences come from a man between 45 and 60 years old who received an inactivated influenza vaccine.

This clonotype has only a few counts. Compared with germline, one end of the junction differs, possibly owing to a read error. J is TRBJ2-7 and V is TRBV29-1; TRBD1 aligns across 11 bases. This CDR3 is built from 14 residues. CDR1 SQVTM and CDR2 ANQGSEA come from the germline V gene. For the CDR3, the DNA is TGCAGCGTGGAAGGGACAGGGGGATCGTGGGAGCAGTACTTC. The encoded protein is CSVEGTGGSWEQYF.

The chain carries TRBV12-3 or TRBV12-4 and TRBJ2-7; unclear D gene. V shed 3 bases and J shed 0 bases, with 12 bases lying between them. CDR3 size: 15 residues. The CDR3 is CASSLRISSSYEQYF. In nucleotides, the CDR3 is TGTGCCAGCAGTTTGCGAATTTCAAGCTCCTACGAGCAGTACTTC.

The V and J genes are TRBV20-1 and TRBJ2-7, with a possible D match to TRBD1 (5 bases). The CDR3 loop spans 12 amino acids. Trimming took off 6 bases at V and 4 bases at J, with 13 bases between the two ends. CDR1 DFQATT and CDR2 SNEGSKA come from the germline V gene (reference sequence). CDR3 protein: CSADGQGYEQYF. Written as DNA, the CDR3 is TGCAGTGCGGACGGACAAGGGTACGAGCAGTACTTC.

V is TRBV29-1 and J is TRBJ2-5; a weak D match, TRBD2 (5 bases). Germline V gene data show CDR1 as SQVTM and CDR2 as ANQGSEA. V lost 7 bases, J lost 2 bases, and 14 bases lay in between. The CDR3 has 13 amino acids. The CDR3 DNA is TGCAGCGCCCAATTACCGGGACAAGAGACCCAGTACTTC. This codes for CSAQLPGQETQYF.

The sample holds a few counts of this clonotype. J is TRBJ1-4 and V is TRBV7-9; the D is unclear. CDR1 and CDR2 from the germline V gene are SEHNR and FQNEAQ (reference sequence). The CDR3 contains 12 residues. Trimming stripped 2 bases from V and 6 bases from J, with 4 bases between. CDR3 nucleotides: TGTGCCAGCAGCTTAACCTATGAAAAACTGTTTTTT. Protein sequence: CASSLTYEKLFF.

This clonotype showed up just a few times. The chain links TRBV27 to TRBJ2-5; a possible D gene is TRBD2 (5 bases). V lost 5 bases and J lost 1, with 8 bases in between. There are 13 residues in the CDR3. The germline V gene has CDR1 MNHEY and CDR2 SMNVEV (reference sequence). The DNA for the CDR3 is TGTGCCAGCAGTCCGAGGGCCCAAGAGACCCAGTACTTC. It is translated as CASSPRAQETQYF.

This clonotype was found many times. The chain recombines TRBV20-1 with TRBJ2-7, with TRBD2 matching over 9 bases. Trimming removed 0 bases from V and 4 bases from J; junction bases left unmatched: 4. The CDR3 consists of 14 residues. Germline-derived CDR1 and CDR2 are DFQATT and SNEGSKA (reference sequence). This CDR3 reads CSARDGTSLYEQYF. CDR3 sequence (DNA): TGCAGTGCTAGAGATGGGACTAGCTTGTACGAGCAGTACTTC.

This clonotype was observed a few times. V is TRBV20-1 and J is TRBJ2-3; 10 nucleotides line up with TRBD1. The CDR3 sequence is 14 residues long. The V segment lost 5 bases and the J segment 1 base; nucleotides outside the gene matches: 3. Germline V gene data show CDR1 as DFQATT and CDR2 as SNEGSKA (reference sequence). The DNA for the CDR3 is TGCAGTGCTTTCGGGACAGGGGGCACAGATACGCAGTATTTT. Translation: CSAFGTGGTDTQYF.

The rearrangement links TRBV4-3 to TRBJ1-1, with 8 positions matching TRBD1. The CDR3 totals 17 residues. Germline-derived CDR1 and CDR2 are LGHNA and YSLEER. V was pared by 0 bases and J by 0 bases, with 6 bases of the junction left unmatched. The CDR3 protein is CASSQDFGQGVNTEAFF. As DNA, the CDR3 is TGCGCCAGCAGCCAAGATTTCGGACAGGGTGTGAACACTGAAGCTTTCTTT.

In its sample, this clonotype was seen a few times. The chain uses TRBV19 and TRBJ2-1, with unresolved D. Between the trimmed V and J ends, which lost 3 bases and 5 bases, there was a span of 14 bases. CDR1 is LNHDA, CDR2 SQIVND, per germline (reference sequence). The CDR3 covers 15 residues. The CDR3 reads CASSIQPASHNEQFF. The CDR3 DNA reads TGTGCCAGTAGTATCCAGCCTGCCAGTCACAATGAGCAGTTCTTC. The whole variable domain, remainder taken from reference TRBV19 and TRBJ2-1, is DGGITQSPKYLFRKEGQNVTLSCEQNLNHDAMYWYRQDPGQGLRLIYYSQIVNDFQKGDIAEGYSVSREKKESFPLTVTSAQKNPTAFYLCASSIQPASHNEQFFGPGTRLTVL.

V usage is TRBV5-1 and J usage is TRBJ2-1; 12 bases are a match to TRBD2. The CDR3 totals 17 residues. Losses at the gene ends were 2 bases for V and 2 bases for J; bases not matched to a gene: 5. Germline loops: CDR1 SGHRS, CDR2 YFSETQ. The DNA for the CDR3 is TGCGCCAGCAGCTTATGGACTAGCGGGAATACCTACAATGAGCAGTTCTTC. Translated: CASSLWTSGNTYNEQFF.

This clonotype was observed a few times. The V call is TRBV20-1, the J call TRBJ1-1; a possible D gene is TRBD1 (5 bases). Looked up from germline, CDR1 is DFQATT and CDR2 is SNEGSKA (reference sequence). The CDR3 contains 12 residues. V was clipped by 0 bases and J by 10 bases, with 12 bases between them. Written as DNA, the CDR3 is TGCAGTGCTAGAGAAACGGGGCCAACAGCTTTCTTT. It specifies CSARETGPTAFF.

The V call is TRBV4-1, the J call TRBJ1-2; D perhaps matches TRBD1 (6 bases). V lost 4 bases and J lost 4, with 13 bases in between. The germline CDR1 and CDR2 sequences are MGHRA and YSYEKL. The CDR3 loop spans 14 amino acids. The CDR3 DNA reads TGCGCCAGCAGCCGGTACAGGGAAGGCTATGGCTACACCTTC. Amino acids: CASSRYREGYGYTF.

The chain combines TRBV28 with TRBJ1-4, with 9 bases fitting TRBD1. Germline V lookup: CDR1 MDHEN, CDR2 SYDVKM. This CDR3 comprises 15 residues. Trimming at V came to 2 bases and at J to 8 bases, leaving 6 bases not matched to a gene. CDR3 protein: CASSLARGTGEKLFF. The CDR3 DNA reads TGTGCCAGCAGTTTAGCACGCGGGACAGGGGAAAAACTGTTTTTT.

The chain recombines TRBV11-2 with TRBJ2-7, with 7 bases fitting TRBD1. V lost 7 bases and J lost 2; bases outside the gene matches: 2. The germline V gene encodes CDR1 SGHAT and CDR2 FQNNGV. The length of the CDR3 is 12 residues. The CDR3 sequence is CASTDRAYEQYF. CDR3 DNA: TGTGCCAGCACCGACAGGGCCTACGAGCAGTACTTC.

J is TRBJ2-5 and V is TRBV20-1; tentatively, D is TRBD2 (5 bases). V gave up 0 bases and J gave up 5 bases, with 10 bases separating them. This CDR3 contains 13 residues. Germline V CDR1 and CDR2: DFQATT, SNEGSKA (reference sequence). This chain's CDR3 is CSARELPGETQYF. Written as DNA, the CDR3 is TGCAGTGCTAGAGAACTCCCGGGGGAGACCCAGTACTTC.

The J gene is TRBJ2-1, the V gene TRBV20-1, with D unclear. The CDR3 has 14 amino acids. The V end was cut by 3 bases, the J end by 5 bases, with 14 bases between. CDR1 is DFQATT, CDR2 SNEGSKA, per germline (reference sequence). The CDR3 loop is CSASGVLEDNEQFF. As DNA, the CDR3 is TGCAGTGCTAGTGGCGTGCTTGAGGACAATGAGCAGTTCTTC.

This chain connects TRBV7-9 to TRBJ1-2; D gene ambiguous. With 1 base removed from V and 6 bases from J, the gap between germline ends came to 18 bases. Germline CDR1 and CDR2: SEHNR and FQNEAQ (reference sequence). CDR3 size: 16 residues. DNA for the CDR3: TGTGCCAGCAGCTTAGAGACGGTTCCTAACTTCCATGGCTACACCTTC. Its translation: CASSLETVPNFHGYTF.

The J gene is TRBJ1-1, the V gene TRBV5-1; D is undetermined. V was clipped by 0 bases and J by 4 bases, with 10 bases between them. The CDR3 covers 14 residues. Germline CDR1 and CDR2: SGHRS and YFSETQ. In nucleotides, the CDR3 is TGCGCCAGCAGCTTGGCTGGGATCGGCACTGAAGCTTTCTTT. The encoded protein is CASSLAGIGTEAFF.

The DNA for the CDR3 is TGTGCCAGCAGTGATTGGTCAGCTCATTCGGTCGGGTTCTCTGGGGCCAACGTCCTGACTTTC. Translated: CASSDWSAHSVGFSGANVLTF. V gene TRBV2 combines with J gene TRBJ2-6, with D hard to call. This CDR3 has 21 residues. V dropped 3 bases and J dropped 0 bases, with 24 bases sitting between them. CDR1 SNHLY and CDR2 FYNNEI come from the germline V gene.

The chain employs TRBV28 and TRBJ2-3, with D perhaps assigned TRBD1 or TRBD2 (5 bases each). Trimming shortened V by 1 base and J by 0 bases, and 14 bases separated the two germline ends. The CDR3 has 17 amino acids. Germline V gives CDR1 MDHEN, CDR2 SYDVKM. The CDR3 sequence is CASSLLRLEGSTDTQYF. In DNA form, the CDR3 reads TGTGCCAGCAGTTTATTAAGACTCGAGGGGAGCACAGATACGCAGTATTTT.

The chain has TRBV6-1 and TRBJ1-2; D is undetermined. Germline CDR1 MNHNS, CDR2 SASEGT. V gave up 4 bases and J gave up 3 bases, with 9 bases separating them. The CDR3 covers 13 residues. This CDR3 is CASSGAGDYGYTF. CDR3 DNA: TGTGCCAGCAGTGGGGCCGGGGACTATGGCTACACCTTC.